What follows are 25 T cell receptor beta chains derived from one specimen sequenced in a study of shared clonotypes between healthy human individuals. TCRdb's table, derived via immunoSEQ multiplex PCR, lists solely in-frame clones and lacks some. The sample contains more than 450,000 clones, 79% of which appear only once. Input material: PBMCs. Receptor source: a woman between 40 and 50 years old in good health. Some clones in this sample may be carry-over from other donors' samples.

V usage is TRBV6-6 and J usage is TRBJ2-1; 8 nucleotides agree with TRBD2. The germline V gene has CDR1 MNHNY and CDR2 SVGAGI (reference sequence). The CDR3 is 15 amino acids. The junction had 12 bases not matched to a gene; V was cut back by 7 bases and J by 7 bases. The CDR3 DNA reads TGTGCCAGCACGGGGAGCGGGAGACAGGTGAATGAGCAGTTCTTC. Translated: CASTGSGRQVNEQFF.

The rearrangement links TRBV5-1 to TRBJ2-1; 10 bases are a match to TRBD1. The CDR3 loop spans 15 amino acids. With V trimmed by 2 bases and J by 7 bases, 6 bases remained unmatched. CDR1 and CDR2 (germline): SGHRS, YFSETQ. The DNA for the CDR3 is TGCGCCAGCAGCTTTTACGGGACAGGGGTTAATGAGCAGTTCTTC. It codes for CASSFYGTGVNEQFF.

This chain connects TRBV5-6 to TRBJ2-7; possibly TRBD2 for D (6 bases). CDR3 length: 14 residues. Trimming shortened V by 4 bases and J by 1 base, and 12 bases separated the two germline ends. CDR1 and CDR2 from the germline V gene are SGHDT and YYEEEE. The chain's CDR3 is CASSDWDWSYEQYF. CDR3 coding DNA: TGTGCCAGCAGCGATTGGGACTGGTCCTACGAGCAGTACTTC.

J is TRBJ2-2 and V is TRBV10-3; 7 bases line up with TRBD1. The V segment lost 6 bases and the J segment 3 bases; nucleotides outside the gene matches: 10. Germline CDR1 is ENHRY and CDR2 is SYGVKD. The CDR3 runs to 16 residues. DNA for the CDR3: TGTGCCATCAGGGACGGACAGGTCCCATACACCGGGGAGCTGTTTTTT. It codes for CAIRDGQVPYTGELFF.

This clone was picked up a small number of times. The V gene is TRBV7-8, the J gene TRBJ2-1, with 8 bases fitting TRBD2. This CDR3 has 16 amino acids. Looked up from germline, CDR1 is SGHVS and CDR2 is FQNEAQ. The V gene end was trimmed by 4 bases and the J gene end by 13 bases; junction bases not matched to a gene: 18. The CDR3 DNA follows: TGTGCCAGCAGCTCAGGATCACGGGTGGGTGGGACTAGTCAGTTCTTC. This gives the protein CASSSGSRVGGTSQFF.

This clone was detected only once. This chain connects TRBV27 to TRBJ1-5, with TRBD1 matching over 7 bases. Germline V gene data show CDR1 as MNHEY and CDR2 as SMNVEV (reference sequence). The junction had 3 bases not matched to a gene; V was cut back by 5 bases and J by 2 bases. The length of the CDR3 is 14 residues. The CDR3 nucleotides read TGTGCCAGCAGTGAAACAGGGGGCAATCAGCCCCAGCATTTT. Its protein product is CASSETGGNQPQHF.

This clone was seen only a few times. This sequence joins TRBV27 and TRBJ2-7; TRBD1 agrees at 9 bases. The germline CDR1 and CDR2 sequences are MNHEY and SMNVEV (reference sequence). The V gene end was trimmed by 3 bases and the J gene end by 2 bases; junction bases not matched to a gene: 2. CDR3 length equals 14 residues. CDR3 in amino acids: CASSLDRGPYEQYF. Written as DNA, the CDR3 is TGTGCCAGCAGTTTGGACAGGGGTCCCTACGAGCAGTACTTC.

This chain connects TRBV28 to TRBJ1-5; TRBD1 is a possible D gene (5 bases). Germline V gene lookup returns CDR1 MDHEN and CDR2 SYDVKM. CDR3 length: 13 amino acids. Between the trimmed V and J ends, which lost 5 bases and 4 bases, there was a span of 9 bases. In nucleotides, the CDR3 is TGTGCCAGCAGTGGGACGCCAAATCAGCCCCAGCATTTT. Translation gives CASSGTPNQPQHF.

The chain is built from TRBV5-1 and TRBJ2-1; TRBD2 matches at 13 bases. This CDR3 comprises 18 residues. Germline CDR1 SGHRS, CDR2 YFSETQ. V shed 4 bases, J shed 1 base, and the junction held 8 bases outside the gene matches. The CDR3 DNA sequence: TGCGCCAGCAGCGACCTGACTAGCGGGAGGAGTTCCTACAATGAGCAGTTCTTC. Protein product: CASSDLTSGRSSYNEQFF.

This chain connects TRBV29-1 to TRBJ2-7; D gene ambiguous. Trimming pared 6 bases from V and 4 bases from J, leaving 7 bases between. The germline gives CDR1 SQVTM, CDR2 ANQGSEA. This CDR3 contains 10 residues. Written as DNA, the CDR3 is TGCAGCGTAACAGAGTACGAGCAGTACTTC. This encodes CSVTEYEQYF.

J is TRBJ1-1 and V is TRBV7-3; possibly TRBD1 for D (5 bases). The germline CDR1 and CDR2 sequences are SGHTA and FQGTGA. Trimming took off 1 base at V and 8 bases at J, with 17 bases between the two ends. The CDR3 extends over 15 amino acids. CDR3 protein: CASSLNRGALNEAFF. CDR3 in DNA: TGTGCCAGCAGCTTAAACCGGGGCGCACTAAACGAAGCTTTCTTT.

The chain carries TRBV5-6 and TRBJ2-7, with D uncertain. The V gene's germline CDR1 is SGHDT and CDR2 YYEEEE. CDR3 length: 12 residues. V was clipped by 3 bases and J by 0 bases, with 4 bases between them. CDR3 DNA sequence: TGTGCCAGCAGCTGGGCCTCCTACGAGCAGTACTTC. Encoded protein: CASSWASYEQYF.

This clone showed up just a few times. V and J are TRBV29-1 and TRBJ2-1; the D is unclear. The CDR3 consists of 15 residues. Germline lookup yields CDR1 SQVTM and CDR2 ANQGSEA. V was shortened by 7 bases and J by 10 bases, with 26 bases between the two germline ends. Here the CDR3 reads CSADASDRPHPEQFF. The CDR3 region has the DNA TGCAGCGCGGACGCCTCGGACCGACCACATCCCGAGCAGTTCTTC.

This rearrangement joins TRBV5-1 to TRBJ2-1; D gene ambiguous. The CDR3 totals 16 residues. Germline CDR1 and CDR2: SGHRS and YFSETQ. Trimming cost V 5 bases and J 3 bases, with 18 bases left between them. The CDR3 coding sequence is TGCGCCAGCAGAGTTGACCCGAGACTTGACTACAATGAGCAGTTCTTC. Translated, it gives CASRVDPRLDYNEQFF.

CDR3 bases: TGTGCCAGCAGAGGCCCCGGGTCCCCAAAGAACAATGAGCAGTTCTTC. Amino acid sequence: CASRGPGSPKNNEQFF. V usage is TRBV28 and J usage is TRBJ2-1; D remains unclear. Germline V gene sequence: CDR1 MDHEN, CDR2 SYDVKM. The germline V and J ends were trimmed by 6 bases and 5 bases, with 20 bases remaining between them. This CDR3 contains 16 residues.

This clone has a handful of counts. The rearrangement uses TRBV19 and TRBJ2-5; the match to TRBD2 covers 7 bases. The V segment lost 1 base and the J segment 4 bases; nucleotides outside the gene matches: 9. The V gene's germline CDR1 is LNHDA and CDR2 SQIVND (reference sequence). The CDR3 length is 16 residues. The CDR3 bases are TGTGCCAGTAGTATAGCGGGGGGATCGTTTGGAGAGACCCAGTACTTC. Protein: CASSIAGGSFGETQYF.

This clone has only one observation. V gene TRBV4-1 combines with J gene TRBJ1-1; TRBD1 might be the D (5 bases). The ends were cut back, 2 bases at V and 9 bases at J, with 19 bases in the middle. Germline V CDR1 and CDR2: MGHRA, YSYEKL. CDR3 size: 15 residues. CDR3 loop: CASSQFQGRHRQAFF. CDR3 sequence (DNA): TGCGCCAGCAGCCAATTTCAGGGTAGACACAGGCAAGCTTTCTTT.

At least ten counts were recorded for this clone. This chain connects TRBV29-1 to TRBJ2-7; 9 bases map to TRBD1. After removal of 4 bases from V and 3 bases from J, the junction contained 10 bases not matched to a gene. The length of the CDR3 is 15 residues. Germline loops: CDR1 SQVTM, CDR2 ANQGSEA. The CDR3 loop reads CSVVGEGTGLYEQYF. For the CDR3, the DNA is TGCAGCGTTGTGGGGGAAGGGACAGGGCTCTACGAGCAGTACTTC.

Only a few counts were recorded for this clone. The rearrangement uses TRBV14 and TRBJ2-1; 9 positions match TRBD2. This CDR3 spans 17 amino acids. After removal of 0 bases from V and 3 bases from J, the junction contained 6 bases not matched to a gene. CDR1 and CDR2 (germline): SGHDN, FVKESK. The CDR3 is CASSQDWGSGSYNEQFF. Written as DNA, the CDR3 is TGTGCCAGCAGCCAAGATTGGGGTAGCGGGAGCTACAATGAGCAGTTCTTC.

In DNA form, the CDR3 reads TGTGCCAGCAGTACCAGACAGGGGGCATCACGAGATGAGCAGTTCTTC. Amino acid sequence: CASSTRQGASRDEQFF. This chain uses TRBV27 with TRBJ2-1; TRBD1 matches 10 bases. V lost 5 bases and J lost 8; bases outside the gene matches: 12. The CDR3 sequence is 16 residues long. Germline V gene lookup returns CDR1 MNHEY and CDR2 SMNVEV (reference sequence).

This rearrangement joins TRBV6-5 to TRBJ2-2; D is uncertain. Germline V gives CDR1 MNHEY, CDR2 SVGAGI. There are 15 residues in the CDR3. Trimming shortened V by 7 bases and J by 3 bases, and 15 bases separated the two germline ends. The CDR3 sequence is CASTPRSSYTGELFF. The CDR3 DNA reads TGTGCCAGCACCCCCAGAAGTAGTTACACCGGGGAGCTGTTTTTT.

The chain has TRBV23-1 and TRBJ1-5; D is uncertain. TRBV23-1 is an open reading frame whose function is uncertain. The CDR3 totals 11 residues. The ends were cut back, 0 bases at V and 7 bases at J, with 1 base in the middle. The CDR3 region is CASSQSQPQHF. CDR3 sequence (DNA): TGCGCCAGCAGTCAATCGCAGCCCCAGCATTTT.

The gene calls are TRBV19 and TRBJ2-3; D remains ambiguous. This CDR3 comprises 13 residues. Per germline, CDR1 LNHDA and CDR2 SQIVND (reference sequence). V lost 1 base and J 10 bases, leaving 12 bases between the germline ends. CDR3 in DNA: TGTGCCAGTAGTATAGCTAGGGTTGGTGCGCAGTATTTT. This sequence encodes CASSIARVGAQYF.

This chain connects TRBV30 to TRBJ2-7, with 13 positions matching TRBD2. The germline CDR1 and CDR2 sequences are GTSNPN and SVGIG (reference sequence). V was pared by 1 base and J by 5 bases, with 23 bases of the junction left unmatched. The CDR3 spans 21 residues. As DNA, the CDR3 is TGTGCCTGGAGTGCAGAACAGGTACTAGCGGGAGGGCCCTCGGCGGTCGACGAGCAGTACTTC. Translated, it gives CAWSAEQVLAGGPSAVDEQYF.

The chain links TRBV9 to TRBJ1-4, with D possibly being TRBD1 (6 bases). Per the germline V gene, CDR1 is SGDLS and CDR2 is YYNGEE. This CDR3 comprises 14 residues. Trimming pared 4 bases from V and 6 bases from J, leaving 13 bases between. The CDR3 region is CASSSQGQDEKLFF. The CDR3 bases are TGTGCCAGCAGCTCGCAGGGGCAGGATGAAAAACTGTTTTTT.